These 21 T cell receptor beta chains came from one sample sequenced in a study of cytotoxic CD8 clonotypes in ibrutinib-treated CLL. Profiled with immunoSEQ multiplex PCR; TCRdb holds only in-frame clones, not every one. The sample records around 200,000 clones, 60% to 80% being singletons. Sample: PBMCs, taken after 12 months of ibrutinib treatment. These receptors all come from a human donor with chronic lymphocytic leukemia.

The CDR3 reads CANRGRGGRQETQYF. The DNA of the CDR3 is TGTGCCAACCGAGGAAGGGGGGGGCGGCAAGAGACCCAGTACTTC. V usage is TRBV25-1 and J usage is TRBJ2-5, with a possible D match to TRBD2 (7 bases). V was shortened by 10 bases and J by 2 bases, with 20 bases between the two germline ends. Germline V gives CDR1 MGHDK, CDR2 SYGVNS. This CDR3 spans 15 amino acids.

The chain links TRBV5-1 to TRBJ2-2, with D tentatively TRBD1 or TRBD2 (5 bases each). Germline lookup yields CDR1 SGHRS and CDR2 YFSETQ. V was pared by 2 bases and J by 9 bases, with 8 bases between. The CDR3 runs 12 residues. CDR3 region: CASSFEGRELFF. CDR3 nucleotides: TGCGCCAGCAGCTTTGAGGGGCGGGAGCTGTTTTTT.

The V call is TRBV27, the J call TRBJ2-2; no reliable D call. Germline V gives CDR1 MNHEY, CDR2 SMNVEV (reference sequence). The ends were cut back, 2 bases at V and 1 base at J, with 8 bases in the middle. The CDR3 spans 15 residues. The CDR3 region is CASSLRFRNTGELFF. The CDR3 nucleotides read TGTGCCAGCAGTTTAAGGTTCAGGAACACCGGGGAGCTGTTTTTT.

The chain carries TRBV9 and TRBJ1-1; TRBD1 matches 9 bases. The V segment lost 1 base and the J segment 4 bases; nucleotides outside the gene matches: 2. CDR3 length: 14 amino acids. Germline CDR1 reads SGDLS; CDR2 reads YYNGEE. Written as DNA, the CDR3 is TGTGCCAGCAGCGTACTGACAGGGGGCACTGAAGCTTTCTTT. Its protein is CASSVLTGGTEAFF.

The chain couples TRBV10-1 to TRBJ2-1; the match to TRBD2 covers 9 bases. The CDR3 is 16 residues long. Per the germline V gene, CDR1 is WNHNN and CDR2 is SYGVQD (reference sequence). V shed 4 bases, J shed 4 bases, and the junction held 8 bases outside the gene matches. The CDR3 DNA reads TGCGCCAGCAGTGGGGGCCTAGCGGGAAGTTACAATGAGCAGTTCTTC. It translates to CASSGGLAGSYNEQFF.

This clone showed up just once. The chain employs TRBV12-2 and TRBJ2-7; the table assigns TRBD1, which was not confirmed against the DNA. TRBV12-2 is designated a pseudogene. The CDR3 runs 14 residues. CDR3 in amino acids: CALNPRDRAYEQYF. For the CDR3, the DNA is TGTGCACTAAACCCCAGGGACAGGGCCTACGAGCAGTACTTC.

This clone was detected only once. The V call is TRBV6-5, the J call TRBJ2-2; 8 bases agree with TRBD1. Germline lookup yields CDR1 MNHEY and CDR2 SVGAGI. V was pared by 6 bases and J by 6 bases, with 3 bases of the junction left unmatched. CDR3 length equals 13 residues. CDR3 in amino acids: CASSRQGPGELFF. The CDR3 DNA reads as TGTGCCAGCAGCAGACAGGGGCCCGGGGAGCTGTTTTTT.

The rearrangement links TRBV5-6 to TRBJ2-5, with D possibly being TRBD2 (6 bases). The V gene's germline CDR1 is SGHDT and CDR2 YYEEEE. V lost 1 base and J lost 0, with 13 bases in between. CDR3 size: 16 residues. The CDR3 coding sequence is TGTGCCAGCAGCTTGTATCCCGGGGGAAACCAAGAGACCCAGTACTTC. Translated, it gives CASSLYPGGNQETQYF.

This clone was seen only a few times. CDR3 nucleotides: TGTGCCAGCAGCTTAGCCTTTTCGGGACACGGCGGGCATGGCTACACCTTC. The encoded protein is CASSLAFSGHGGHGYTF. V usage is TRBV11-2 and J usage is TRBJ1-2, with D possibly matching TRBD1 (6 bases). The CDR3 totals 17 residues. Trimming removed 1 base from V and 6 bases from J, with 21 bases in between. CDR1 is SGHAT, CDR2 FQNNGV, per germline.

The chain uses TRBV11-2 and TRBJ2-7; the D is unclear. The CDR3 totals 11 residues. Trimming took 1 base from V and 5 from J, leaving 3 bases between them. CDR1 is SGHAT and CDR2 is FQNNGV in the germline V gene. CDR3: CASSLVHEQYF. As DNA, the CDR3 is TGTGCCAGCAGCTTAGTCCACGAGCAGTACTTC.

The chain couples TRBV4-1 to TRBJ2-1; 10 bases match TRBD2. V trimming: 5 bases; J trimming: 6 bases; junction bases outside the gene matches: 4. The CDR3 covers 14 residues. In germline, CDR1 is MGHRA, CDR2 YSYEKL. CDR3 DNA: TGCGCCAGCAGCAGCGGACTAGCGGTCAATGAGCAGTTCTTC. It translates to CASSSGLAVNEQFF.

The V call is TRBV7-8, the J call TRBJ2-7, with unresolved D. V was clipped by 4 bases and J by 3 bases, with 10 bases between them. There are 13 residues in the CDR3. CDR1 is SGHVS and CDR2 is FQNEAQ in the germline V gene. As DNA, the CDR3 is TGTGCCAGCAGCTCGTACGGCGACTACGAGCAGTACTTC. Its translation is CASSSYGDYEQYF.

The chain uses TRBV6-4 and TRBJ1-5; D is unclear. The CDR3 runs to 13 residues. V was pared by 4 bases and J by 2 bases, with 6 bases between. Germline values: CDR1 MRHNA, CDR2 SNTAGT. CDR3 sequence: CASSVSGNQPQHF. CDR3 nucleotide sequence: TGTGCCAGCAGTGTTTCCGGCAATCAGCCCCAGCATTTT.

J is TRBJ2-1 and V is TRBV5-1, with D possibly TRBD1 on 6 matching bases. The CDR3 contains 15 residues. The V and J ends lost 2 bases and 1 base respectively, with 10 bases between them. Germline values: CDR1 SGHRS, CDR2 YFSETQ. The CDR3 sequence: CASSLDRWSYNEQFF. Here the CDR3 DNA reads TGCGCCAGCAGCTTAGACAGGTGGTCCTACAATGAGCAGTTCTTC. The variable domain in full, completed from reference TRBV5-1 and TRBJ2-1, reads KAGVTQTPRYLIKTRGQQVTLSCSPISGHRSVSWYQQTPGQGLQFLFEYFSETQRNKGNFPGRFSGRQFSNSRSEMNVSTLELGDSALYLCASSLDRWSYNEQFFGPGTRLTVL.

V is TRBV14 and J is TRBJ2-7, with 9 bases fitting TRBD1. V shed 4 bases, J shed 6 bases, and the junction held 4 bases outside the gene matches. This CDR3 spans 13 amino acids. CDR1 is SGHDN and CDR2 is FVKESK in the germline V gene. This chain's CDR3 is CASSPRTGAEQYF. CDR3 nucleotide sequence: TGTGCCAGCAGCCCTAGGACAGGGGCCGAGCAGTACTTC.

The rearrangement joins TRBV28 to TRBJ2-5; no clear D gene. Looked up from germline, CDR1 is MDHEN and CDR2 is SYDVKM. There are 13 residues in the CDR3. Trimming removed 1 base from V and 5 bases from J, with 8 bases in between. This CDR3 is CASSLSSAETQYF. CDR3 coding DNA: TGTGCCAGCAGTTTATCCAGTGCCGAGACCCAGTACTTC.

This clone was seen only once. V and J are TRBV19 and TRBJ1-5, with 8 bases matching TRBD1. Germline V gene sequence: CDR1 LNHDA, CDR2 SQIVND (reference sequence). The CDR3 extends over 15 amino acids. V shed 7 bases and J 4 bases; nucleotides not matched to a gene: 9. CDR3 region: CASTQLDRENQPQHF. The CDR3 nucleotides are TGTGCCAGTACCCAGCTGGACAGGGAGAATCAGCCCCAGCATTTT.

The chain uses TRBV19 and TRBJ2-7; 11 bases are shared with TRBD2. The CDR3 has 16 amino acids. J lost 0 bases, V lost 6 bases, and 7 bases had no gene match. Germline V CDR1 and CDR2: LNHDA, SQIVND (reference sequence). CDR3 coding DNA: TGTGCCAGTAGGGGACTAGCGGACGGATTCTCCTACGAGCAGTACTTC. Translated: CASRGLADGFSYEQYF.

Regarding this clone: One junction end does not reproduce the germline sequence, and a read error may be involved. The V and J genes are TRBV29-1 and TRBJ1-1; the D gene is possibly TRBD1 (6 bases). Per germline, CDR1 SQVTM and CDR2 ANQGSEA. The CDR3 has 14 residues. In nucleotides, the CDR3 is TGCAGCGTCGAAGGCAGGGGAGGGAGCACTGAAGCTTTCTTT. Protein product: CSVEGRGGSTEAFF.

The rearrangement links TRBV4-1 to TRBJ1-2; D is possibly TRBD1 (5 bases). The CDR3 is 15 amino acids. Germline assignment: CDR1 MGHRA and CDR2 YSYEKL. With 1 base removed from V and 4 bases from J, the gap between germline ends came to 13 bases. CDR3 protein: CASSQGRGVGYGYTF. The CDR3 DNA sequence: TGCGCCAGCAGCCAAGGTCGAGGGGTAGGCTATGGCTACACCTTC.

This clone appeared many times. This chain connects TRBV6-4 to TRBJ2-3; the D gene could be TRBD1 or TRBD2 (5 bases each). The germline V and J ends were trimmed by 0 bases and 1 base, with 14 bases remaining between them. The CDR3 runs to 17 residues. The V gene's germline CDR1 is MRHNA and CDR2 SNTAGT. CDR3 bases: TGTGCCAGCAGTGACTCGGCGAGTGGGGGAGGCACAGATACGCAGTATTTT. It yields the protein CASSDSASGGGTDTQYF.